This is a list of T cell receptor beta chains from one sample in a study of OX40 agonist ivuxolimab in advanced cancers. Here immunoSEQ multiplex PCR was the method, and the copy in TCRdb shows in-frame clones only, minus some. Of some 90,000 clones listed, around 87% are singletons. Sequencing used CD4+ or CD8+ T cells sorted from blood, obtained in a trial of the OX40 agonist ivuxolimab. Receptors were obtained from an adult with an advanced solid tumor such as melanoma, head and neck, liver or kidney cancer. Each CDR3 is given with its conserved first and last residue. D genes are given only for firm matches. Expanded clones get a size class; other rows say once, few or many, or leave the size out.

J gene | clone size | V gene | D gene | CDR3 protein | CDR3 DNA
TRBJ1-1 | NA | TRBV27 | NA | CASSLLSRSRREGAFF | TGTGCCAGCAGTTTATTGTCCCGGAGTCGGCGAGAAGGAGCTTTCTTT
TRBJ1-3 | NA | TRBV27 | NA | CASSNTGSGNTIYF | TGTGCCAGCAGCAATACAGGGTCTGGAAACACCATATATTTT
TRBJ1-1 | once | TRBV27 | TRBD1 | CASSLRGQGNTEAFF | TGTGCCAGCAGTTTACGGGGACAGGGGAACACTGAAGCTTTCTTT
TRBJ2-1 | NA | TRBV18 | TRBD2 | CASSPPGLAYNEQFF | TGTGCCAGCTCACCACCGGGACTAGCCTACAATGAGCAGTTCTTC
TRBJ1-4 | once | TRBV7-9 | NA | CASSQSGGANEKLFF | TGTGCCAGCAGCCAATCTGGGGGAGCTAATGAAAAACTGTTTTTT
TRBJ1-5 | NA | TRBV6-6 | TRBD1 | CASSGGRQGYQPQHF | TGTGCCAGCAGTGGGGGCAGACAGGGGTATCAGCCCCAGCATTTT
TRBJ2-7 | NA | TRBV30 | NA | CAWSVGGSSYEQYF | TGTGCCTGGAGTGTTGGTGGAAGCTCCTACGAGCAGTACTTC
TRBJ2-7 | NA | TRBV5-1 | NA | CASSLVGGDAYEQYF | TGCGCCAGCAGCTTGGTGGGGGGCGATGCCTACGAGCAGTACTTC
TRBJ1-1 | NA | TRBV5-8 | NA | CASSLRTLNTEAFF | TGTGCCAGCAGCTTAAGAACACTGAACACTGAAGCTTTCTTT
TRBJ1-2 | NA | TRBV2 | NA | CASRGAGAQPNYGYTF | TGTGCCAGCCGGGGGGCAGGGGCGCAACCTAACTATGGCTACACCTTC
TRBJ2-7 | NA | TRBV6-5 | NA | CASSRGLQSSYEQYF | TGTGCCAGCAGCCGGGGACTCCAGAGCTCCTACGAGCAGTACTTC
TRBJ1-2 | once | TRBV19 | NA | CASSMTNKGYGYTF | TGTGCCAGTAGTATGACCAACAAAGGCTATGGCTACACCTTC
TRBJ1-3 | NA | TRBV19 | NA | CASSKGGLQVDTIYF | TGTGCCAGTAGTAAAGGTGGCCTCCAGGTGGACACCATATATTTT
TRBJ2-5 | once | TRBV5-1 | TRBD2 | CASGLAGQQETQYF | TGCGCCAGCGGACTAGCGGGGCAGCAAGAGACCCAGTACTTC
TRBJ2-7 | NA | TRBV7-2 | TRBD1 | CASLQGYEQYF | TGTGCCAGTCTACAGGGGTACGAGCAGTACTTC
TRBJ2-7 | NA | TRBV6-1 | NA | CASSESDYEQYF | TGTGCCAGCAGTGAATCCGACTACGAGCAGTACTTC